This note documents a single T cell receptor beta chain sequence. These data belong to a study of blood T cell repertoires in COVID-19. Overall study context: PBMCs, B-cell-depleted T cells, or T cells provided the cDNA or gDNA that made up the material.

Per the study methods: Estimation of nucleated cell counts relied on the amplification of reference gene primers. Data came from immunoSEQ multiplex PCR; TCRdb stores just in-frame clones and leaves some out. Clone size and V and J calls were adopted from that table, with D and trimming inferred from the DNA. The data contain fewer than 250,000 clones, 65% to 85% of them singletons. The germline V gene has CDR1 LNHDA and CDR2 SQIVND (reference sequence). The CDR3 length is 13 residues. Trimming removed 6 bases from V and 1 base from J, with 8 bases in between. Sequenced material: peripheral blood. J is TRBJ2-3 and V is TRBV19, with unresolved D. This receptor was obtained from a woman of 80 years or more with acute or convalescent COVID-19. CDR3 nucleotides: TGTGCCAGTAGGGTTTCGGGCACAGATACGCAGTATTTT. Translated: CASRVSGTDTQYF. Supplemented by reference TRBV19 and TRBJ2-3, the full variable domain reads DGGITQSPKYLFRKEGQNVTLSCEQNLNHDAMYWYRQDPGQGLRLIYYSQIVNDFQKGDIAEGYSVSREKKESFPLTVTSAQKNPTAFYLCASRVSGTDTQYFGPGTRLTVL.